This T cell receptor beta chain came from a study of blood T cell repertoires in COVID-19. On the study more broadly: Researchers got acute and convalescent COVID-19 samples from the United States, Italy and Spain.

The CDR3 contains 15 residues. The germline CDR1 and CDR2 sequences are SGHRS and YFSETQ. Trimming shortened V by 1 base and J by 2 bases, and 10 bases separated the two germline ends. Study processing details: Nucleated cell number was recorded as an estimate derived from reference gene primer amplification. The repertoire was sequenced with immunoSEQ multiplex PCR; TCRdb's copy has only in-frame clones and lacks some. The V and J calls and clone size were taken over from that table, and D and trimming were inferred from the DNA. The table lists roughly 240,000 clones, less than 90% of them singletons.

The source of this sequence is a man aged 60 to 75 who had recovered from COVID-19. Sequenced sample: peripheral blood. The chain links TRBV5-1 to TRBJ1-3, with D unresolved. For the CDR3, the DNA is TGCGCCAGCAGCTTGCAGGAAGGTCCTGGAAACACCATATATTTT. Amino acid sequence: CASSLQEGPGNTIYF.